This passage covers 27 T cell receptor beta chains from one sample sequenced in a study of shared clonotypes between healthy human individuals. Clones were read by immunoSEQ multiplex PCR, and TCRdb kept only the in-frame ones, dropping some. Seen here are about 2.1 million clones, 80% to 95% observed once, and the top ten hold around 1.8%. The naive CD8 subset, CD45RO-negative cells positively selected for CCR7, excluded terminally differentiated effector memory CD45RA+ cells. The sample comprised naive CD8+ T cells from PBMCs. The receptors here all came from a man younger than 30 in good health. Some clones in this sample may be carry-over from other donors' samples.

This chain connects TRBV27 to TRBJ2-7; 13 nucleotides match TRBD2. The CDR3 totals 15 residues. V shed 5 bases and J 2 bases; nucleotides not matched to a gene: 3. Germline V gives CDR1 MNHEY, CDR2 SMNVEV (reference sequence). CDR3 bases: TGTGCCAGCAGTCAAGGGACTAGCGGGACCTACGAGCAGTACTTC. Translated: CASSQGTSGTYEQYF.

This clone appeared a single time. A read error may be the cause here, since a much bigger clone is one base away. The J gene is TRBJ2-7, the V gene TRBV27; no clear D. Germline assignment: CDR1 MNHEY and CDR2 SMNVEV (reference sequence). CDR3 length: 15 residues. DNA of the CDR3: TGTGCCAGCAGTTTAGGAGCCATTTCCTACGACGAGCAGTGCTTC. Its translation: CASSLGAISYDEQCF.

The chain joins TRBV5-3 to TRBJ1-2, with a tentative D call TRBD1 (5 bases). TRBV5-3 is annotated as an ORF whose role is uncertain. V lost 0 bases, J lost 10 bases, and 10 bases lay in between. The CDR3 is 12 residues long. In DNA form, the CDR3 reads TGTGCCAGAAGCTTGGCAGGGTGGGACTACACCTTC. Translated: CARSLAGWDYTF.

This chain connects TRBV7-9 to TRBJ2-7; 9 bases line up with TRBD2. V dropped 2 bases and J dropped 5; count of bases not matched to a gene: 10. The CDR3 covers 16 residues. CDR1 is SEHNR and CDR2 is FQNEAQ in the germline V gene (reference sequence). In DNA form, the CDR3 reads TGTGCCAGCAGCTTAAAAGTCTTAGCGGGAGAAAACGAGCAGTACTTC. Its protein is CASSLKVLAGENEQYF.

The chain has TRBV9 and TRBJ1-6, with D possibly being TRBD1 (6 bases). Germline V gene sequence: CDR1 SGDLS, CDR2 YYNGEE. This CDR3 contains 12 residues. V was clipped by 3 bases and J by 10 bases, with 8 bases between them. CDR3: CASSGGQSPLHF. The DNA for the CDR3 is TGTGCCAGCAGCGGGGGGCAGTCACCCCTCCACTTT.

V and J are TRBV5-6 and TRBJ2-1, with D uncertain. Germline V CDR1 and CDR2: SGHDT, YYEEEE. The V end was cut by 0 bases, the J end by 3 bases, with 7 bases between. This CDR3 has 14 residues. CDR3 region: CASSLGAGYNEQFF. For the CDR3, the DNA is TGTGCCAGCAGCTTGGGCGCCGGCTACAATGAGCAGTTCTTC.

This chain connects TRBV6-5 to TRBJ2-3; 8 nucleotides line up with TRBD2. The CDR3 sequence is 14 residues long. CDR1 is MNHEY and CDR2 is SVGAGI in the germline V gene. V shed 6 bases and J 8 bases; nucleotides not matched to a gene: 10. The chain's CDR3 is CASRLKPRGGTQYF. For the CDR3, the DNA is TGTGCCAGCAGACTCAAACCCCGGGGGGGTACGCAGTATTTT.

J is TRBJ2-3 and V is TRBV7-9, with D possibly matching TRBD1 (6 bases). This CDR3 is built from 16 residues. Germline V gene lookup returns CDR1 SEHNR and CDR2 FQNEAQ (reference sequence). Trimming removed 5 bases from V and 2 bases from J, with 17 bases in between. The CDR3 spells CASSAETGEYTDTQYF. The CDR3 DNA reads TGTGCCAGCAGCGCCGAGACAGGAGAATACACAGATACGCAGTATTTT.

The V call is TRBV5-6, the J call TRBJ2-5; maybe TRBD1 (5 bases). The CDR3 sequence is 15 residues long. V lost 2 bases, J lost 1 base, and 12 bases lay in between. Germline V gene lookup returns CDR1 SGHDT and CDR2 YYEEEE. CDR3 protein: CASSFVAGPQETQYF. CDR3 nucleotide sequence: TGTGCCAGCAGCTTCGTCGCAGGGCCCCAAGAGACCCAGTACTTC.

V is TRBV7-3 and J is TRBJ2-2; 9 bases align to TRBD1. Germline V lookup: CDR1 SGHTA, CDR2 FQGTGA. The V gene end was trimmed by 4 bases and the J gene end by 7 bases; junction bases not matched to a gene: 7. The CDR3 has 15 residues. Written as DNA, the CDR3 is TGTGCCAGCAGCTCAGACAGGGGGTATGGCGGGGAGCTGTTTTTT. Its translation: CASSSDRGYGGELFF.

The chain links TRBV7-9 to TRBJ1-4, with unresolved D. The CDR3 contains 13 residues. The V end lost 1 base, the J end lost 8 bases, and 8 bases lay between the germline ends. From germline, CDR1 is SEHNR and CDR2 FQNEAQ (reference sequence). This CDR3 reads CASSLVRQEKLFF. CDR3 sequence (DNA): TGTGCCAGCAGCTTAGTGAGACAAGAAAAACTGTTTTTT.

As for this clone: An end of the junction differs from the germline gene, which may be a read error. V gene TRBV27 combines with J gene TRBJ1-5; possible D gene TRBD1, 5 bases. The CDR3 totals 15 residues. In germline, CDR1 is MNHEY, CDR2 SMNVEV (reference sequence). CDR3 DNA sequence: TGTGCAAGCACCTCCTCAGGGTCTATCGGACAGCCCCAGCATTTT. Its translation: CASTSSGSIGQPQHF.

This chain connects TRBV7-9 to TRBJ1-2; no reliable D call. The germline V gene has CDR1 SEHNR and CDR2 FQNEAQ (reference sequence). This CDR3 is 16 amino acids long. Trimming pared 5 bases from V and 5 bases from J, leaving 21 bases between. CDR3 bases: TGTGCCAGCAGCCCCTCCGGGTTTGTCAAGCCGTATGGCTACACCTTC. Protein sequence: CASSPSGFVKPYGYTF.

The J gene is TRBJ2-1, the V gene TRBV27; no clear D. The V gene's germline CDR1 is MNHEY and CDR2 SMNVEV (reference sequence). This CDR3 is 14 amino acids long. Trimming pared 0 bases from V and 4 bases from J, leaving 7 bases between. The CDR3 protein is CASSLSISYNEQFF. The CDR3 DNA reads as TGTGCCAGCAGTTTATCGATAAGTTACAATGAGCAGTTCTTC.

The chain joins TRBV2 to TRBJ2-2; 7 bases match TRBD2. CDR3 length: 14 residues. V gave up 8 bases and J gave up 1 base; unmatched junction bases: 4. Germline lookup yields CDR1 SNHLY and CDR2 FYNNEI. The CDR3 coding sequence is TGTGCCAGCCTGGGAGGGGTGAACACCGGGGAGCTGTTTTTT. As protein: CASLGGVNTGELFF.

The chain couples TRBV7-9 to TRBJ2-2, with unresolved D. The CDR3 runs 17 residues. Trimming shortened V by 3 bases and J by 0 bases, and 14 bases separated the two germline ends. Germline CDR1 SEHNR, CDR2 FQNEAQ (reference sequence). The chain's CDR3 is CASSLGFGDSNTGELFF. CDR3 DNA: TGTGCCAGCAGCTTGGGTTTTGGCGACTCGAACACCGGGGAGCTGTTTTTT.

The J gene is TRBJ1-2, the V gene TRBV4-1, with D uncertain. The V and J ends lost 2 bases and 2 bases respectively, with 12 bases between them. Germline assignment: CDR1 MGHRA and CDR2 YSYEKL. This CDR3 spans 15 amino acids. DNA of the CDR3: TGCGCCAGCAGCCAAATCGCGGCCCTCAACTATGGCTACACCTTC. Amino acids: CASSQIAALNYGYTF.

This chain uses TRBV5-6 with TRBJ2-1, with D tentatively TRBD1 or TRBD2 (5 bases each). Germline V gene sequence: CDR1 SGHDT, CDR2 YYEEEE. The CDR3 consists of 13 residues. Trimming removed 7 bases from V and 10 bases from J, with 18 bases in between. The CDR3 DNA reads as TGTGCCAGCGAGGGACCCTCCCCCGGGGAGCAGTTCTTC. The encoded protein is CASEGPSPGEQFF.

The chain links TRBV28 to TRBJ2-1; a weak D match, TRBD1 (7 bases). The germline V gene has CDR1 MDHEN and CDR2 SYDVKM. Trimming removed 3 bases at V and 0 bases at J, with 12 bases between. The CDR3 loop spans 16 amino acids. The CDR3 nucleotides read TGTGCCAGCAGTTTGGCAGGGGGGAGCTCCTACAATGAGCAGTTCTTC. The encoded protein is CASSLAGGSSYNEQFF.

Of note for this clone: Other DNA sequences in the sample encode the same CDR3. The genes are TRBV28 and TRBJ1-2; TRBD1 is a possible D gene (5 bases). The CDR3 runs to 14 residues. Germline V gene lookup returns CDR1 MDHEN and CDR2 SYDVKM. The V gene lost 2 bases and the J gene lost 3 bases, with 10 bases spanning the gap. CDR3 protein: CASSLGTDYYGYTF. The CDR3 nucleotides read TGTGCCAGCAGTTTAGGGACGGATTACTATGGCTACACCTTC.

The genes are TRBV10-2 and TRBJ1-2; 7 bases map to TRBD1. The CDR3 totals 16 residues. The V segment lost 3 bases and the J segment 3 bases; nucleotides outside the gene matches: 10. Germline lookup yields CDR1 WSHSY and CDR2 SAAADI. The CDR3 coding sequence is TGCGCCAGCAGTGAAGTCGGCGCAGGGGGTGACTATGGCTACACCTTC. Protein product: CASSEVGAGGDYGYTF.

The V call is TRBV28, the J call TRBJ1-3, with 9 bases identical to TRBD1. Trimming cost V 2 bases and J 7 bases; bases outside gene matches: 9. The CDR3 is 16 amino acids. CDR1 MDHEN and CDR2 SYDVKM come from the germline V gene. The CDR3 DNA is TGTGCCAGCAGTTTAAGACCCGGGACAGGGTGGAACACCATATATTTT. This sequence encodes CASSLRPGTGWNTIYF.

The V call is TRBV9, the J call TRBJ2-2; tentative D call: TRBD1 (7 bases). V dropped 3 bases and J dropped 5 bases, with 14 bases sitting between them. Germline CDR1 SGDLS, CDR2 YYNGEE. The CDR3 is 15 amino acids. CDR3 amino acids: CASSAGDSWTGELFF. The CDR3 DNA follows: TGTGCCAGCAGCGCGGGGGACAGTTGGACCGGGGAGCTGTTTTTT.

This chain joins TRBV30 and TRBJ1-4; D perhaps matches TRBD1 (5 bases). Trimming cost V 2 bases and J 0 bases, with 10 bases left between them. Germline V gene lookup returns CDR1 GTSNPN and CDR2 SVGIG (reference sequence). CDR3 length: 15 amino acids. The CDR3 sequence is CAWSLGVATNEKLFF. The CDR3 bases are TGTGCCTGGAGTTTGGGGGTTGCAACTAATGAAAAACTGTTTTTT.

The CDR3 DNA reads TGTGCCAGCAGCTTAGCGTTGGGGGGCCACAATGAGCAGTTCTTC. As protein: CASSLALGGHNEQFF. The gene calls are TRBV7-3 and TRBJ2-1; D tentatively fits TRBD1 or TRBD2 (6 bases each). V lost 2 bases to trimming and J lost 5 bases, with 13 bases between them. CDR1 SGHTA and CDR2 FQGTGA come from the germline V gene. The CDR3 consists of 15 residues.

This sequence joins TRBV7-9 and TRBJ1-1, with D perhaps matching TRBD1 (5 bases). V dropped 5 bases and J dropped 0 bases, with 16 bases sitting between them. The germline CDR1 and CDR2 sequences are SEHNR and FQNEAQ (reference sequence). The CDR3 extends over 16 amino acids. The CDR3 DNA is TGTGCCAGCAGCCTACTCGGGGGGATCATGAACACTGAAGCTTTCTTT. This sequence encodes CASSLLGGIMNTEAFF.

This sequence joins TRBV6-5 and TRBJ2-7; 7 nucleotides agree with TRBD2. The CDR3 length is 15 residues. The junction had 3 bases not matched to a gene; V was cut back by 1 base and J by 0 bases. Germline V gene lookup returns CDR1 MNHEY and CDR2 SVGAGI. The CDR3 loop is CASSYWGGSSYEQYF. In DNA, the CDR3 is TGTGCCAGCAGTTACTGGGGGGGAAGCTCCTACGAGCAGTACTTC.